This T cell receptor (beta chain) was identified in a study of blood T cell repertoires in COVID-19. Study-wide background: Samples taken during acute and convalescent COVID-19 were collected in the United States, Italy and Spain.

In the original processing: Amplifying reference gene primers gave estimates of nucleated cell counts. Some clones are missing from TCRdb's copy, which holds only in-frame ones; the method was immunoSEQ multiplex PCR. V and J calls and clone size follow that table, whereas D and trimming were derived from the DNA. The profile shows approximately 240,000 clones, roughly 87% of them singletons. CDR1 is LGHDT, CDR2 YNNKEL, per germline (reference sequence). The CDR3 is made up of 13 amino acids. Trimming pared 4 bases from V and 3 bases from J, leaving 9 bases between. This study enrolled people aged about 18 to 100 from around 26 US geographic areas. Categorization into cohorts depended on clinical history that participants reported.

Sequencing was done on a sample of PBMCs or T cells enriched from blood (not recorded which). V and J are TRBV3-1 (or the pseudogene TRBV3-2) and TRBJ1-1; D ambiguous. The sequence was obtained from a woman younger than 45 with acute COVID-19. CDR3 DNA sequence: TGTGCCAGCAGCCGACCCGGGGACACTGAAGCTTTCTTT. This encodes CASSRPGDTEAFF.